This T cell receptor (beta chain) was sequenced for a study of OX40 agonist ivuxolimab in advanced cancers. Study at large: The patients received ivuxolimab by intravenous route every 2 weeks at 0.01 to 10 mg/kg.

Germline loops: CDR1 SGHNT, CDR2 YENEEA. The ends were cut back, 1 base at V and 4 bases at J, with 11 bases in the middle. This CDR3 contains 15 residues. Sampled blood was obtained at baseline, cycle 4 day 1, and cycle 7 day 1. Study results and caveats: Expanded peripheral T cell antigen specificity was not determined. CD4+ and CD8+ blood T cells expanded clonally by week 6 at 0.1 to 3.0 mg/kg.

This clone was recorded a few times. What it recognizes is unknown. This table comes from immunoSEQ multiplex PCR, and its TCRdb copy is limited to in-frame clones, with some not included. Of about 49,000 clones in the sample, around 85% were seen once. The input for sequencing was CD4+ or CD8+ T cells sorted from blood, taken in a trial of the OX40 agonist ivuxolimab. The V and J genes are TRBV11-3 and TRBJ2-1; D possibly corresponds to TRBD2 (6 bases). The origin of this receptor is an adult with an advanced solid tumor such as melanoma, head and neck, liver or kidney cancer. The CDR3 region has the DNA TGTGCCAGCAGCTTAGCCTTGACTAGTTACAATGAGCAGTTCTTC. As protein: CASSLALTSYNEQFF.